This T cell receptor (beta chain) was found in a study of somatic mutations in cytotoxic T cells in rheumatoid arthritis. Assay: immunoSEQ multiplex PCR; the TCRdb copy retains only in-frame clones and omits some. Of about 19,000 clones detected, 85% appear once; the ten largest clones hold about 7%. The CDR3 loop spans 14 amino acids. CDR1 and CDR2 from the germline V gene are MDHEN and SYDVKM. The V and J ends lost 4 bases and 7 bases, in that order; junction bases with no gene match: 7. The chain uses TRBV28 and TRBJ1-2; TRBD1 agrees at 9 bases. The receptor comes from a woman between 40 and 50 years old with rheumatoid arthritis. Sequencing input: CD8+ T cells sorted from blood. The CDR3 DNA is TGTGCCAGCAGTTCCCCCGGGACAGGGATTGGCTACACCTTC. It is translated as CASSSPGTGIGYTF.